This T cell receptor (beta chain) comes out of a study of chemoradiotherapy in HPV16-positive cancers (dated by TCRdb to 2022 to 2024). Notes on the research overall: Using functional T-cell assays on cells from a couple of HPV16-positive patients, the researchers defined candidate HPV-specific T-cell clones and common TCR motifs. The study asked whether T-cell immunity against the HPV oncoproteins E6 and E7 changes during chemoradiotherapy and whether it affects survival. The candidate HPV-specific TCRs and motifs were subsequently tracked in TCR repertoires obtained from 90 or so patients with HPV-related cancers.

On this clone itself: No cognate antigen has been identified for it. The record has no base qualities; no much larger clone is one base away.

Receptors were amplified or captured by the immunoSEQ multiplex PCR assay. In its TCRdb copy, this immuneACCESS table keeps in-frame sequences only and misses some clones. Where compared with another copy, unresolved V genes explain less than half of these, and the others have no known cause. The sample includes 5,700 or so clones, with roughly two thirds observed a single time. The ten largest clones capture less than 35% of the sample. On the study overall, not on this receptor specifically: The functional definition of HPV-specific T cells came from only two HPV16-positive patients, and the survival association was reported for HPV16-positive patients. In HPV16-positive patients, expansion of HPV-responsive T cells during chemoradiotherapy was associated with improved recurrence-free survival. Expansion of candidate HPV-specific clones and E7-related TCR motifs was observed in the tumor microenvironment during treatment, whereas no such expansion was observed for non-HPV-specific T cells.

Repertoires were sampled repeatedly over the course of chemoradiotherapy, so clonal expansion could be followed in the tumor microenvironment. Trimming leaves V shorter by 4 bases and J shorter by 3 bases, with the junction holding 9 bases beyond the gene matches. Including cysteine and phenylalanine, the CDR3 has 15 amino acids. The retained sequence is limited to the CDR3, 45 bases, with the frame set at the first base. From the germline V gene, CDR1 is MNHEY and CDR2 is SVGAGI. Here the chain combines TRBV6-5 and TRBJ2-7, with 7 central nucleotides matching TRBD2. This TCR was recovered from a human donor with HPV-associated anogenital cancer. This specimen was tumor tissue, taken from a patient who underwent chemoradiotherapy. Here is the DNA: TGTGCCAGCAGTTCCGACCCGGGAGGATTCTACGAGCAGTACTTC. This translates into CASSSDPGGFYEQYF.